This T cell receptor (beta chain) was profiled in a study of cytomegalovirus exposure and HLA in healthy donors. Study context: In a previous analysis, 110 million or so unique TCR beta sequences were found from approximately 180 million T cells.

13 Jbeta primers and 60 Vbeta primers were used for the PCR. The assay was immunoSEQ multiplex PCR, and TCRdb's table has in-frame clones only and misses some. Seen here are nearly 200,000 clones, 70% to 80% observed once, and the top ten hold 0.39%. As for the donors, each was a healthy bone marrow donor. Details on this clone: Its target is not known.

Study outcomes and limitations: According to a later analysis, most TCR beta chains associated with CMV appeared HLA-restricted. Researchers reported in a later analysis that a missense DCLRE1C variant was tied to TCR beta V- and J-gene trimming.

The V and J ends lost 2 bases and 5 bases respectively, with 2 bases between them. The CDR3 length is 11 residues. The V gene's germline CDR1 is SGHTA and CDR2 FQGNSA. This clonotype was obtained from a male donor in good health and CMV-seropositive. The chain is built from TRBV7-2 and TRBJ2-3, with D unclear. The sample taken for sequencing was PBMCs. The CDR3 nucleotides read TGTGCCAGCAGCTTACGAGATACGCAGTATTTT. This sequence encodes CASSLRDTQYF.